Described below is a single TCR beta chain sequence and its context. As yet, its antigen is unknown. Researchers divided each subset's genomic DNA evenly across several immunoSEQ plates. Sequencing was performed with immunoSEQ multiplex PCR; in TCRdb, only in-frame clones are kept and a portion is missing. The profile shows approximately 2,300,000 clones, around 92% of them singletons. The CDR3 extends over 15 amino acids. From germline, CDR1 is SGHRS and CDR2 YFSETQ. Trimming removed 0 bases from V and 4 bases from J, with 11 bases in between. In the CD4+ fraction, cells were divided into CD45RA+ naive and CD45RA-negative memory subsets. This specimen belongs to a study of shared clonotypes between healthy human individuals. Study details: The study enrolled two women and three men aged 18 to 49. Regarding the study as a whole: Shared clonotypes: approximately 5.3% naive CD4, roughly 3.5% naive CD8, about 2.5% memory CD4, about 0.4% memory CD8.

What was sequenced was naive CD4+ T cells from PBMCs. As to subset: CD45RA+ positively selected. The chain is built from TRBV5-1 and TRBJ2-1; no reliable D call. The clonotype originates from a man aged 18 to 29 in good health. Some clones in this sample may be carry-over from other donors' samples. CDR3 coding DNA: TGCGCCAGCAGCTTGGACATCGCCTCATACAATGAGCAGTTCTTC. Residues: CASSLDIASYNEQFF. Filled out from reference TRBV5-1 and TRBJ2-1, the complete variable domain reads KAGVTQTPRYLIKTRGQQVTLSCSPISGHRSVSWYQQTPGQGLQFLFEYFSETQRNKGNFPGRFSGRQFSNSRSEMNVSTLELGDSALYLCASSLDIASYNEQFFGPGTRLTVL.